These 31 T cell receptor beta chains came from one sample sequenced in a study of T cell responses to AZD1222 COVID-19 vaccine. Data came from immunoSEQ multiplex PCR; TCRdb stores just in-frame clones and leaves some out. The sample records 150,000 to 170,000 clones, about 85% being singletons. Source: peripheral blood, taken on day 0 of AZD1222 vaccination. These TCRs come from an adult in good health.

V usage is TRBV6-6 and J usage is TRBJ1-1, with unresolved D. This CDR3 is 13 amino acids long. CDR1 is MNHNY, CDR2 SVGAGI, per germline (reference sequence). With 7 bases removed from V and 6 bases from J, the gap between germline ends came to 15 bases. CDR3 nucleotide sequence: TGTGCCAGCACCCCCCCTGAGAGGGCTGAAGCTTTCTTT. Translated, it gives CASTPPERAEAFF.

The chain links TRBV5-1 to TRBJ1-1, with D maybe TRBD1 (6 bases). Germline CDR1 is SGHRS and CDR2 is YFSETQ. The CDR3 extends over 14 amino acids. V was shortened by 0 bases and J by 4 bases, with 10 bases between the two germline ends. CDR3 residues: CASSLGSGATEAFF. The DNA for the CDR3 is TGCGCCAGCAGCTTGGGGTCAGGGGCCACTGAAGCTTTCTTT.

V usage is TRBV4-2 and J usage is TRBJ2-1; 9 bases align to TRBD2. With 3 bases clipped from V and 4 bases from J, the junction kept 1 base outside the gene matches. The CDR3 extends over 14 amino acids. Germline V CDR1 and CDR2: LGHNA, YNFKEQ. Here the CDR3 DNA reads TGTGCCAGCAGCCAGAGCGGGGGGTACAATGAGCAGTTCTTC. Protein product: CASSQSGGYNEQFF.

J is TRBJ2-2 and V is TRBV2; no definite D call. The V and J ends lost 4 bases and 6 bases respectively, with 6 bases between them. The CDR3 is 12 amino acids. Per germline, CDR1 SNHLY and CDR2 FYNNEI. CDR3 nucleotide sequence: TGTGCCAGCAGTGGGGGTGCCGGGGAGCTGTTTTTT. Encoded protein: CASSGGAGELFF.

The chain carries TRBV5-1 and TRBJ1-1; 12 bases are shared with TRBD1. J lost 6 bases, V lost 3 bases, and 3 bases had no gene match. CDR3 size: 14 residues. Germline values: CDR1 SGHRS, CDR2 YFSETQ. The CDR3: CASSSGQGASEAFF. The CDR3 DNA follows: TGCGCCAGCAGCTCGGGACAGGGGGCGTCTGAAGCTTTCTTT. The entire variable domain, with the rest obtained from reference TRBV5-1 and TRBJ1-1, is as follows: KAGVTQTPRYLIKTRGQQVTLSCSPISGHRSVSWYQQTPGQGLQFLFEYFSETQRNKGNFPGRFSGRQFSNSRSEMNVSTLELGDSALYLCASSSGQGASEAFFGQGTRLTVV.

A few counts support this clone. The chain carries TRBV4-1 and TRBJ1-3, with D unclear. The V and J ends lost 1 base and 4 bases respectively, with 17 bases between them. The CDR3 runs 17 residues. Germline V gene sequence: CDR1 MGHRA, CDR2 YSYEKL. The CDR3 DNA is TGCGCCAGCAGCCAAGTTCGAGGGCAGCGTCAGGGAAACACCATATATTTT. It specifies CASSQVRGQRQGNTIYF.

The genes are TRBV3-1 (or the pseudogene TRBV3-2) and TRBJ2-7; D might be TRBD1 or TRBD2, each matching 6 bases. Trimming took off 5 bases at V and 0 bases at J, with 14 bases between the two ends. Germline assignment: CDR1 LGHDT and CDR2 YNNKEL (reference sequence). The CDR3 consists of 15 residues. The CDR3 sequence: CASSRGETSSYEQYF. CDR3 bases: TGTGCCAGCAGCAGGGGGGAGACCTCCTCCTACGAGCAGTACTTC.

The V gene is TRBV7-8, the J gene TRBJ1-2, with D possibly matching TRBD1 (6 bases). From germline, CDR1 is SGHVS and CDR2 FQNEAQ. This CDR3 region has 14 residues. V was shortened by 5 bases and J by 4 bases, with 14 bases between the two germline ends. The CDR3 reads CASSPKQGSYGYTF. Here the CDR3 DNA reads TGTGCCAGCAGCCCGAAACAGGGTTCCTATGGCTACACCTTC. The complete variable domain, with remaining parts taken from reference TRBV7-8 and TRBJ1-2, reads GAGVSQSPRYKVAKRGQDVALRCDPISGHVSLFWYQQALGQGPEFLTYFQNEAQLDKSGLPSDRFFAERPEGSVSTLKIQRTQQEDSAVYLCASSPKQGSYGYTFGSGTRLTVV.

V usage is TRBV11-3 and J usage is TRBJ2-2; 8 bases line up with TRBD1. Germline V gene sequence: CDR1 SGHNT, CDR2 YENEEA. Trimming removed 4 bases from V and 5 bases from J; junction bases left unmatched: 12. This CDR3 is built from 17 residues. CDR3 loop: CASSSQGTNRGTGELFF. For the CDR3, the DNA is TGTGCCAGCAGCTCCCAAGGCACCAACAGGGGGACCGGGGAGCTGTTTTTT.

The chain is built from TRBV18 and TRBJ1-1; the match to TRBD1 covers 7 bases. The ends lost 2 bases at V and 8 bases at J; junction bases unmatched: 11. Germline assignment: CDR1 KGHSH and CDR2 LQKENI. The CDR3 is 15 amino acids. CDR3 DNA sequence: TGTGCCAGCTCACCAGAGGAACAGGGGTTTAGGGAAGCTTTCTTT. Its translation: CASSPEEQGFREAFF.

The chain is built from TRBV7-7 and TRBJ2-1; D call uncertain. V was pared by 1 base and J by 3 bases, with 7 bases between. The CDR3 spans 14 residues. The germline CDR1 and CDR2 sequences are SSHAT and FNYEAQ (reference sequence). The chain's CDR3 is CASSLDPSYNEQFF. For the CDR3, the DNA is TGTGCCAGCAGCTTAGACCCCAGCTACAATGAGCAGTTCTTC.

The chain carries TRBV7-2 and TRBJ2-7; possibly TRBD1 for D (7 bases). Germline V gene data show CDR1 as SGHTA and CDR2 as FQGNSA. Trimming removed 4 bases from V and 1 base from J, with 14 bases in between. This CDR3 has 15 residues. CDR3 sequence: CASSSATGTSYEQYF. The CDR3 nucleotides read TGTGCCAGCAGCTCGGCGACAGGGACTTCCTACGAGCAGTACTTC. The whole variable domain, filled in from reference TRBV7-2 and TRBJ2-7, reads GAGVSQSPSNKVTEKGKDVELRCDPISGHTALYWYRQSLGQGLEFLIYFQGNSAPDKSGLPSDRFSAERTGGSVSTLTIQRTQQEDSAVYLCASSSATGTSYEQYFGPGTRLTVT.

The chain uses TRBV27 and TRBJ2-7; 8 bases are shared with TRBD1. Germline CDR1 is MNHEY and CDR2 is SMNVEV (reference sequence). V shed 4 bases, J shed 3 bases, and the junction held 8 bases outside the gene matches. This CDR3 contains 15 residues. The chain's CDR3 is CASSSRRGQGYEQYF. CDR3 nucleotides: TGTGCCAGCAGTTCGCGACGCGGACAGGGCTACGAGCAGTACTTC.

The count of this clone is one. V is TRBV19 and J is TRBJ1-2; 10 nucleotides match TRBD1. The CDR3 extends over 15 amino acids. The V and J ends lost 6 bases and 5 bases, in that order; junction bases with no gene match: 9. Germline CDR1 and CDR2: LNHDA and SQIVND (reference sequence). As DNA, the CDR3 is TGTGCCAGTAGGCCCGACAGGGGGCGCGCATATGGCTACACCTTC. It is translated as CASRPDRGRAYGYTF. Together with reference TRBV19 and TRBJ1-2, the CDR3 gives the full variable domain: DGGITQSPKYLFRKEGQNVTLSCEQNLNHDAMYWYRQDPGQGLRLIYYSQIVNDFQKGDIAEGYSVSREKKESFPLTVTSAQKNPTAFYLCASRPDRGRAYGYTFGSGTRLTVV.

This clone has more than one count but fewer than ten. V usage is TRBV6-5 and J usage is TRBJ1-3; D is uncertain. The CDR3 is made up of 14 amino acids. CDR1 is MNHEY, CDR2 SVGAGI, per germline. Trimming shortened V by 2 bases and J by 3 bases, and 8 bases separated the two germline ends. The CDR3 loop is CASSYQQFGNTIYF. For the CDR3, the DNA is TGTGCCAGCAGTTACCAACAGTTTGGAAACACCATATATTTT.

The gene calls are TRBV15 and TRBJ2-2; a weak D match, TRBD1 (5 bases). V lost 0 bases and J lost 5, with 7 bases in between. The CDR3 runs 14 residues. Germline CDR1 is LNHNV and CDR2 is YYDKDF (reference sequence). This chain's CDR3 is CATSRDQGTGELFF. DNA for the CDR3: TGTGCCACCAGCAGAGATCAGGGTACCGGGGAGCTGTTTTTT.

V and J are TRBV2 and TRBJ1-1; D perhaps matches TRBD1 (5 bases). V shed 6 bases and J shed 9 bases, with 14 bases lying between them. Germline V gives CDR1 SNHLY, CDR2 FYNNEI. CDR3 length: 12 residues. The CDR3 DNA follows: TGTGCCAGCAGCCTTGACAGAAGACAAGCTTTCTTT. Its translation: CASSLDRRQAFF.

The V call is TRBV3-1 (or the pseudogene TRBV3-2), the J call TRBJ2-7; D gene uncertain. V lost 4 bases to trimming and J lost 2 bases, with 3 bases between them. The CDR3 has 11 amino acids. Germline assignment: CDR1 LGHDT and CDR2 YNNKEL (reference sequence). CDR3 sequence: CASSRTYEQYF. In DNA form, the CDR3 reads TGTGCCAGCAGCCGTACCTACGAGCAGTACTTC.

The chain carries TRBV9 and TRBJ2-7; no firm D call. Trimming pared 5 bases from V and 2 bases from J, leaving 14 bases between. This CDR3 is built from 14 residues. Germline CDR1 is SGDLS and CDR2 is YYNGEE. CDR3 region: CASSRTSDAYEQYF. The CDR3 DNA is TGTGCCAGCAGTAGGACGTCTGACGCCTACGAGCAGTACTTC.

The V call is TRBV7-2, the J call TRBJ2-3, with D possibly TRBD2 on 5 matching bases. The CDR3 consists of 15 residues. Per germline, CDR1 SGHTA and CDR2 FQGNSA. V dropped 1 base and J dropped 3 bases, with 11 bases sitting between them. CDR3: CASSLVTSGTDTQYF. CDR3 nucleotide sequence: TGTGCCAGCAGCTTAGTCACCTCGGGAACAGATACGCAGTATTTT.

The chain combines TRBV7-9 with TRBJ1-1, with unresolved D. The ends were cut back, 1 base at V and 4 bases at J, with 7 bases in the middle. The CDR3 runs to 13 residues. Germline V gene lookup returns CDR1 SEHNR and CDR2 FQNEAQ (reference sequence). CDR3 in DNA: TGTGCCAGCAGCTTAGAGGGTCGCACTGAAGCTTTCTTT. Translated: CASSLEGRTEAFF.

V usage is TRBV5-6 and J usage is TRBJ2-2; 7 nucleotides agree with TRBD1. V lost 3 bases to trimming and J lost 4 bases; unmatched junction nucleotides: 3. Germline CDR1 reads SGHDT; CDR2 reads YYEEEE. This CDR3 is 14 amino acids long. The CDR3, as DNA: TGTGCCAGCAGCTGGGGACAGATCACCGGGGAGCTGTTTTTT. Its protein product is CASSWGQITGELFF.

The rearrangement joins TRBV6-5 to TRBJ1-6, with no clear D. This CDR3 has 15 amino acids. Per the germline V gene, CDR1 is MNHEY and CDR2 is SVGAGI. Trimming removed 0 bases at V and 7 bases at J, with 10 bases between. CDR3 sequence: CASSYSGGGNSPLHF. CDR3 DNA: TGTGCCAGCAGTTACTCAGGCGGAGGGAATTCACCCCTCCACTTT.

This rearrangement joins TRBV9 to TRBJ2-7; 7 nucleotides line up with TRBD1. CDR1 is SGDLS, CDR2 YYNGEE, per germline. V lost 0 bases to trimming and J lost 1 base; unmatched junction nucleotides: 4. The CDR3 has 15 residues. CDR3 region: CASSVGTGASYEQYF. The DNA for the CDR3 is TGTGCCAGCAGCGTAGGAACAGGGGCGTCCTACGAGCAGTACTTC.

The chain couples TRBV2 to TRBJ1-1; 7 bases align to TRBD1. The CDR3 is 12 residues long. CDR1 and CDR2 from the germline V gene are SNHLY and FYNNEI. V lost 6 bases, J lost 10 bases, and 8 bases stayed unmatched. The CDR3 spells CASRSTGAAAFF. The CDR3 nucleotides are TGTGCCAGCAGAAGTACAGGGGCGGCAGCTTTCTTT.

A single count supports this clone. V gene TRBV7-9 combines with J gene TRBJ2-3; D tentatively reads TRBD1 or TRBD2 (5 bases each). The CDR3 is 16 residues long. Looked up from germline, CDR1 is SEHNR and CDR2 is FQNEAQ (reference sequence). The V gene lost 3 bases and the J gene lost 4 bases, with 17 bases spanning the gap. As DNA, the CDR3 is TGTGCCAGCAGCTTGGATGTGGGGGAATCTGCAGATACGCAGTATTTT. Translation gives CASSLDVGESADTQYF.

The gene calls are TRBV6-2 or TRBV6-3 and TRBJ2-5, with a weak D call TRBD2 (6 bases). The CDR3 spans 15 residues. The germline V and J ends were trimmed by 2 bases and 4 bases, with 14 bases remaining between them. Looked up from germline, CDR1 is MNHEY and CDR2 is SVGEGT. CDR3 region: CASSYNAGTGETQYF. The CDR3 bases are TGTGCCAGCAGTTACAATGCGGGGACGGGAGAGACCCAGTACTTC.

This chain connects TRBV7-2 to TRBJ2-7; possibly TRBD2 for D (5 bases). Germline V gene lookup returns CDR1 SGHTA and CDR2 FQGNSA. This CDR3 comprises 12 residues. Trimming stripped 5 bases from V and 4 bases from J, with 9 bases between. The CDR3 region has the DNA TGTGCCAGCAGCCCCACGGGATACGAGCAGTACTTC. Its protein is CASSPTGYEQYF.

This chain links TRBV11-2 with TRBJ1-1, with TRBD1 matching 9 bases. The germline V gene has CDR1 SGHAT and CDR2 FQNNGV. V was clipped by 5 bases and J by 11 bases; unmatched bases: 12. This CDR3 has 14 residues. CDR3 sequence reads: CASSRGQGGTRAFF. As DNA, the CDR3 is TGTGCCAGCAGCAGGGGACAGGGAGGAACCAGGGCTTTCTTT.

The genes are TRBV19 and TRBJ2-7; D unresolved. The CDR3 sequence is 12 residues long. Trimming took 6 bases from V and 4 from J, leaving 10 bases between them. The germline V gene encodes CDR1 LNHDA and CDR2 SQIVND (reference sequence). The CDR3 sequence is CASSSNSYEQYF. In nucleotides, the CDR3 is TGTGCCAGTAGCTCCAATTCTTACGAGCAGTACTTC. Together with reference TRBV19 and TRBJ2-7, the CDR3 gives the full variable domain: DGGITQSPKYLFRKEGQNVTLSCEQNLNHDAMYWYRQDPGQGLRLIYYSQIVNDFQKGDIAEGYSVSREKKESFPLTVTSAQKNPTAFYLCASSSNSYEQYFGPGTRLTVT.

This clone was seen only once. The chain recombines TRBV4-1 with TRBJ2-7; D may be TRBD1 (6 bases). This CDR3 is built from 15 residues. The germline CDR1 and CDR2 sequences are MGHRA and YSYEKL. Trimming cost V 1 base and J 6 bases, with 16 bases left between them. CDR3 sequence (DNA): TGCGCCAGCAGCCAAGCATTTGCAGGGGCGGGCGAGCAGTACTTC. Residues: CASSQAFAGAGEQYF.